Listed here are 28 T cell receptor beta chains from one sample, sequenced in a study of T-cell memory formation after mild COVID-19. TCRdb called the 5' RACE reads again in MiXCR, with one record for every CDR3 protein. Seen here are under 450,000 distinct CDR3 sequences, under 15% observed once, and the top ten hold approximately 20%. The sample comprised PBMCs or a T cell subset sorted from them (not recorded which). These receptors all come from a man younger than 35 who had mild COVID-19 (a few samples of this study predate the infection). Cell type and time point are not known.

This clonotype showed up many times. The rearrangement uses TRBV13 and TRBJ2-5, with 8 bases identical to TRBD1. Germline CDR1 is PRHDT and CDR2 is FYEKMQ (reference sequence). With 2 bases clipped from V and 5 bases from J, the junction kept 13 bases outside the gene matches. The CDR3 spans 17 residues. The CDR3 reads CASSLSFADRAAETQYF. For the CDR3, the DNA is TGTGCCAGCAGCTTAAGCTTCGCGGACAGGGCCGCGGAGACCCAGTACTTC.

This chain links TRBV11-3 with TRBJ2-3; the D call may be TRBD1 or TRBD2 (5 bases each). From germline, CDR1 is SGHNT and CDR2 YENEEA. CDR3 length: 16 residues. Between the trimmed V and J ends, which lost 2 bases and 4 bases, there was a span of 16 bases. CDR3 amino acids: CASSLSGRGPADTQYF. The CDR3, as DNA: TGTGCCAGCAGCTTATCGGGCCGGGGCCCCGCAGATACGCAGTATTTT.

At least ten counts were recorded for this clonotype. This chain connects TRBV20-1 to TRBJ2-5, with a weak D call TRBD2 (6 bases). V was cut by 0 bases and J by 0 bases, with 8 bases left in between. This CDR3 spans 14 amino acids. The V gene's germline CDR1 is DFQATT and CDR2 SNEGSKA (reference sequence). The CDR3 coding sequence is TGCAGTGCTAGAGATGGGGACTACCAAGAGACCCAGTACTTC. Protein product: CSARDGDYQETQYF.

The chain recombines TRBV10-3 with TRBJ2-2; 7 bases are a match to TRBD1. The junction had 4 bases not matched to a gene; V was cut back by 2 bases and J by 1 base. Germline CDR1 is ENHRY and CDR2 is SYGVKD. This CDR3 comprises 16 residues. The CDR3 loop reads CAISEPGQMNTGELFF. CDR3 DNA: TGTGCCATCAGTGAGCCGGGACAGATGAACACCGGGGAGCTGTTTTTT.

This clonotype was recorded a few times. The J gene is TRBJ2-7, the V gene TRBV5-1; 7 bases are shared with TRBD1. The CDR3 covers 17 residues. V lost 4 bases, J lost 1 base, and 14 bases stayed unmatched. The V gene's germline CDR1 is SGHRS and CDR2 YFSETQ. The CDR3 sequence is CASSPIPTGKLSYEQYF. CDR3 nucleotide sequence: TGCGCCAGCAGCCCGATCCCGACAGGGAAGCTTTCCTACGAGCAGTACTTC.

The chain carries TRBV6-5 and TRBJ2-7; the D gene is possibly TRBD2 (6 bases). Looked up from germline, CDR1 is MNHEY and CDR2 is SVGAGI. This CDR3 has 13 amino acids. Between the trimmed V and J ends, which lost 5 bases and 6 bases, there was a span of 14 bases. The DNA for the CDR3 is TGTGCCAGCAGTGTAGTTGCGGGGTCCGAGCAGTACTTC. Its translation is CASSVVAGSEQYF.

This clonotype showed up many times. The chain uses TRBV3-1 and TRBJ2-2, with D possibly TRBD1 on 6 matching bases. Trimming cost V 5 bases and J 5 bases, with 9 bases left between them. Germline V CDR1 and CDR2: LGHDT, YNNKEL (reference sequence). The CDR3 consists of 13 residues. The CDR3 region has the DNA TGTGCCAGCAGCTCACAGGGAACCGGGGAGCTGTTTTTT. It is translated as CASSSQGTGELFF.

This clonotype was observed a few times. V and J are TRBV6-5 and TRBJ1-5; TRBD1 might be the D (6 bases). Germline lookup yields CDR1 MNHEY and CDR2 SVGAGI. CDR3 length equals 15 residues. Trimming left V 6 bases short and J 4 bases short, with 16 bases between. CDR3 sequence (DNA): TGTGCCAGCAGACGAGGACAGCATGGGAATCAGCCCCAGCATTTT. Protein: CASRRGQHGNQPQHF.

This clonotype appeared many times. This rearrangement joins TRBV3-1 to TRBJ2-2; D is ambiguous. V lost 0 bases and J lost 0, with 8 bases in between. The CDR3 loop spans 16 amino acids. Per the germline V gene, CDR1 is LGHDT and CDR2 is YNNKEL (reference sequence). CDR3 bases: TGTGCCAGCAGCCAAGAACCAGCATCGAACACCGGGGAGCTGTTTTTT. This encodes CASSQEPASNTGELFF.

The V and J genes are TRBV5-6 and TRBJ2-1; D perhaps matches TRBD1 (5 bases). Trimming removed 1 base from V and 0 bases from J, with 14 bases in between. The CDR3 runs 17 residues. Germline V gene data show CDR1 as SGHDT and CDR2 as YYEEEE. The DNA of the CDR3 is TGTGCCAGCAGCTTGTTTAGGGGATCCCCCTCCTACAATGAGCAGTTCTTC. Translating gives CASSLFRGSPSYNEQFF.

Turning to this clonotype: A much more abundant neighbour one base away suggests this may be a read error. V usage is TRBV7-2 and J usage is TRBJ2-3; possible D gene TRBD2, 6 bases. The CDR3 extends over 14 amino acids. Deletions cut 5 bases from V and 0 bases from J, with 9 bases between. Germline assignment: CDR1 SGHTA and CDR2 FQGNSA. CDR3 bases: TGTGCCAGCAGCCCGGAGGGTAGCACAGATACGCAGTATTTT. Protein product: CASSPEGSTDTQYF.

The V gene is TRBV20-1, the J gene TRBJ1-6; D is unresolved. Germline values: CDR1 DFQATT, CDR2 SNEGSKA (reference sequence). The CDR3 is 13 amino acids. Trimming stripped 6 bases from V and 6 bases from J, with 12 bases between. CDR3 coding DNA: TGCAGTGCCGCGGCGGACGCTAATTCACCCCTCCACTTT. It yields the protein CSAAADANSPLHF.

This sequence joins TRBV5-6 and TRBJ1-1; D gene uncertain. The germline gives CDR1 SGHDT, CDR2 YYEEEE. This CDR3 region has 13 residues. Trimming cost V 3 bases and J 5 bases, with 11 bases left between them. CDR3 loop: CASSSDTITEAFF. The CDR3 DNA is TGTGCCAGCAGCTCTGACACCATTACTGAAGCTTTCTTT. The whole variable domain, remainder taken from reference TRBV5-6 and TRBJ1-1, is DAGVTQSPTHLIKTRGQQVTLRCSPKSGHDTVSWYQQALGQGPQFIFQYYEEEERQRGNFPDRFSGHQFPNYSSELNVNALLLGDSALYLCASSSDTITEAFFGQGTRLTVV.

J is TRBJ2-2 and V is TRBV7-9; 7 nucleotides agree with TRBD1. Looked up from germline, CDR1 is SEHNR and CDR2 is FQNEAQ (reference sequence). This CDR3 contains 15 residues. The trim removed 4 bases at V and 4 bases at J, leaving 6 bases unmatched. The CDR3, as DNA: TGTGCCAGCAGCTCTCCGGGGACAGCCACCGGGGAGCTGTTTTTT. Protein sequence: CASSSPGTATGELFF.

This chain uses TRBV12-3 or TRBV12-4 with TRBJ1-5, with D possibly matching TRBD1 (5 bases). CDR3 size: 14 residues. V was pared by 3 bases and J by 4 bases, with 10 bases between. CDR3 sequence (DNA): TGTGCCAGCAGTTTGATGGGGGGAAATCAGCCCCAGCATTTT. It codes for CASSLMGGNQPQHF.

This clonotype was detected ten times or more. This chain joins TRBV7-3 and TRBJ1-1, with 9 bases matching TRBD1. The CDR3 has 13 residues. J lost 11 bases, V lost 5 bases, and 9 bases had no gene match. Germline loops: CDR1 SGHTA, CDR2 FQGTGA. The CDR3 DNA reads TGTGCCAGCAGCCCCGGACAGGGGCGGGATGCTTTCTTT. It specifies CASSPGQGRDAFF. The whole variable domain, filled in from reference TRBV7-3 and TRBJ1-1, reads GAGVSQTPSNKVTEKGKYVELRCDPISGHTALYWYRQSLGQGPEFLIYFQGTGAADDSGLPNDRFFAVRPEGSVSTLKIQRTERGDSAVYLCASSPGQGRDAFFGQGTRLTVV.

V and J are TRBV9 and TRBJ2-1, with D perhaps matching TRBD1 (6 bases). This CDR3 comprises 13 residues. V lost 4 bases, J lost 8 bases, and 13 bases lay in between. Germline V gene lookup returns CDR1 SGDLS and CDR2 YYNGEE. CDR3 region: CASSIQGVDEQFF. CDR3 in DNA: TGTGCCAGCAGCATACAGGGTGTCGATGAGCAGTTCTTC.

The rearrangement joins TRBV2 to TRBJ2-3, with D tentatively TRBD1 (7 bases). Between the trimmed V and J ends, which lost 9 bases and 5 bases, there was a span of 15 bases. Germline V CDR1 and CDR2: SNHLY, FYNNEI. The length of the CDR3 is 13 residues. CDR3 residues: CARGGGSEDTQYF. In nucleotides, the CDR3 is TGTGCCAGAGGAGGGGGCTCGGAAGATACGCAGTATTTT.

The chain joins TRBV7-9 to TRBJ1-2, with D hard to call. Germline-derived CDR1 and CDR2 are SEHNR and FQNEAQ (reference sequence). The CDR3 is 13 amino acids. V was trimmed by 1 base and J by 7 bases, leaving 10 bases between them. The CDR3 sequence: CASSLDFSSGYTF. The CDR3 DNA sequence: TGTGCCAGCAGCTTAGATTTTTCGTCTGGCTACACCTTC.

The rearrangement joins TRBV7-9 to TRBJ2-7, with 7 bases lining up with TRBD2. This CDR3 is built from 14 residues. Germline V CDR1 and CDR2: SEHNR, FQNEAQ (reference sequence). Trimming took 5 bases from V and 5 from J; bases not matched to a gene: 9. The CDR3 sequence is CASSPASGDHEQYF. For the CDR3, the DNA is TGTGCCAGCAGCCCCGCCAGCGGGGACCACGAGCAGTACTTC. The full variable domain, rest sourced from reference TRBV7-9 and TRBJ2-7, is DTGVSQNPRHKITKRGQNVTFRCDPISEHNRLYWYRQTLGQGPEFLTYFQNEAQLEKSRLLSDRFSAERPKGSFSTLEIQRTEQGDSAMYLCASSPASGDHEQYFGPGTRLTVT.

The V and J genes are TRBV19 and TRBJ1-1; 8 bases agree with TRBD1. The J segment lost 8 bases and the V segment lost 6 bases, leaving 5 bases of the junction unmatched. The CDR3 spans 12 residues. In germline, CDR1 is LNHDA, CDR2 SQIVND (reference sequence). CDR3 DNA sequence: TGTGCCAGTAGGCCGCACAGGGGGGAAGCTTTCTTT. As protein: CASRPHRGEAFF. The whole variable domain, remainder taken from reference TRBV19 and TRBJ1-1, is DGGITQSPKYLFRKEGQNVTLSCEQNLNHDAMYWYRQDPGQGLRLIYYSQIVNDFQKGDIAEGYSVSREKKESFPLTVTSAQKNPTAFYLCASRPHRGEAFFGQGTRLTVV.

This clonotype turned up a few times. The chain carries TRBV12-3 or TRBV12-4 and TRBJ1-2, with TRBD1 as a possible D gene (5 bases). This CDR3 is 13 amino acids long. V gave up 3 bases and J gave up 4 bases, with 9 bases separating them. Here the CDR3 reads CASSFGDAYGYTF. CDR3 nucleotide sequence: TGTGCCAGCAGTTTCGGGGACGCCTATGGCTACACCTTC.

This rearrangement joins TRBV19 to TRBJ1-2; TRBD1 matches 8 bases. Looked up from germline, CDR1 is LNHDA and CDR2 is SQIVND (reference sequence). J was trimmed by 3 bases and V by 5 bases; bases with no gene match: 8. The CDR3 is made up of 15 amino acids. Here the CDR3 reads CASSPSTGADYGYTF. The CDR3 nucleotides are TGTGCCAGTAGTCCCTCGACAGGGGCGGACTATGGCTACACCTTC.

This chain links TRBV12-3 or TRBV12-4 with TRBJ2-1; TRBD2 might be the D (6 bases). The CDR3 is made up of 16 amino acids. The ends were cut back, 4 bases at V and 4 bases at J, with 17 bases in the middle. For the CDR3, the DNA is TGTGCCAGCAGTTCCCCGACTAGTATCTCTTACAATGAGCAGTTCTTC. Its translation: CASSSPTSISYNEQFF.

This clonotype was found a few times. The genes are TRBV4-1 and TRBJ1-5; D unresolved. This CDR3 has 15 residues. V was clipped by 1 base and J by 8 bases, with 15 bases between them. Germline CDR1 and CDR2: MGHRA and YSYEKL. CDR3 residues: CASSQGELVREPQHF. CDR3 DNA sequence: TGCGCCAGCAGCCAAGGGGAATTGGTGAGGGAGCCCCAGCATTTT.

The genes are TRBV18 and TRBJ2-1, with TRBD1 matching over 7 bases. J gave up 5 bases and V 8 bases, and 9 bases lay outside the gene matches. Germline V gene sequence: CDR1 KGHSH, CDR2 LQKENI. CDR3 length: 14 amino acids. CDR3 residues: CASKRAGTDNEQFF. The DNA for the CDR3 is TGTGCCAGCAAGAGAGCCGGGACAGACAATGAGCAGTTCTTC.

V usage is TRBV12-3 or TRBV12-4 and J usage is TRBJ1-5; TRBD1 matches at 10 bases. CDR3 length: 15 residues. V trimming: 5 bases; J trimming: 7 bases; junction bases outside the gene matches: 8. The CDR3 loop reads CASSPRQGAKQPQHF. The CDR3 nucleotides read TGTGCCAGCAGTCCGAGACAGGGGGCAAAACAGCCCCAGCATTTT.

This clonotype was counted between two and nine times. This chain links TRBV11-2 with TRBJ2-7; D possibly corresponds to TRBD1 (5 bases). The V gene lost 5 bases and the J gene lost 5 bases, with 16 bases spanning the gap. CDR3 length equals 14 residues. Germline V gene sequence: CDR1 SGHAT, CDR2 FQNNGV. CDR3 coding DNA: TGTGCCAGCAGCCCTGGGGCGGAGCGTCACGAGCAGTACTTC. Translation gives CASSPGAERHEQYF.